This TCR beta chain was captured in a study of vaccination and CD4 T cells after COVID-19. Study in general: SARS-CoV-2 had been detected by nasal swab PCR in convalescent patients; roughly 10 were mild, one severe.

The time point was: late sampling 161 to 241 days after vaccination in a few convalescent patients. Via MiXCR, TCRdb re-called the PCR reads, giving one row per CDR3 protein. The table has some 29,000 distinct CDR3 sequences, approximately 53% seen once; the top ten hold 5.8%. The CDR3 length is 15 residues. Trimming took off 5 bases at V and 2 bases at J, with 12 bases between the two ends. Germline CDR1 and CDR2: SGHTA and FQGTGA. This TCR was recovered from a human donor who had recovered from COVID-19. V usage is TRBV7-3 and J usage is TRBJ2-2; no definite D call. The sample in question was CD4+ T cells from blood, obtained about 7 months after SARS-CoV-2 vaccination. The CDR3 coding sequence is TGTGCCAGCAGCCCCCAGACTGCTAACACCGGGGAGCTGTTTTTT. It codes for CASSPQTANTGELFF.